The text below deals with one T cell receptor (beta chain). Its antigen is not identified. The entry originates in a study of T cell responses to AZD1222 COVID-19 vaccine. Clones were sequenced by immunoSEQ multiplex PCR, and TCRdb holds only the in-frame ones, with some missing. Of tens of thousands of clones listed, about 83% were seen once; the top ten hold 8% to 10%. The V end lost 2 bases, the J end lost 4 bases, and 3 bases lay between the germline ends. Germline lookup yields CDR1 MDHEN and CDR2 SYDVKM. The CDR3 runs 12 residues. Findings of the study overall: The repertoires were collected only after the peak T cell response. Spike-specific TCR depth and breadth grew after two AZD1222 doses.

This TCR was recovered from an adult in good health. The sequences come from peripheral blood, collected on day 0 of AZD1222 vaccination. This chain connects TRBV28 to TRBJ1-5; D remains unclear. The chain's CDR3 is CASSLRNQPQHF. The CDR3 DNA follows: TGTGCCAGCAGTTTAAGGAATCAGCCCCAGCATTTT.